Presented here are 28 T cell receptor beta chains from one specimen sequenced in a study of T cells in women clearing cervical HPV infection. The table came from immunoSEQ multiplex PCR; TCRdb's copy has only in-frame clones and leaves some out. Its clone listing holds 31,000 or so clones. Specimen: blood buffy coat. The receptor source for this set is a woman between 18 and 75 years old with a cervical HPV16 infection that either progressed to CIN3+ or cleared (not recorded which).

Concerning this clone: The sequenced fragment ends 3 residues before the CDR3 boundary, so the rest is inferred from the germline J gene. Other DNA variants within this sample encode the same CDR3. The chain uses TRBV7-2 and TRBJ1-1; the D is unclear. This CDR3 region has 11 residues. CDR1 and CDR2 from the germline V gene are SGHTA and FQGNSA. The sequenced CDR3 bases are TGTGCCAGCAGCTTAACAGATACG. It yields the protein CASSLTDT. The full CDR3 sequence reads CASSLTDTAFF.

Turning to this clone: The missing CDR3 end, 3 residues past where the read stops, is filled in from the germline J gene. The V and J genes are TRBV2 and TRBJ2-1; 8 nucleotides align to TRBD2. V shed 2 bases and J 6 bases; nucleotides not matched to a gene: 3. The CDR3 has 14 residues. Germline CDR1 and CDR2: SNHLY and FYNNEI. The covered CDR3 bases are TGTGCCAGCAGTGAAAATCTAGCGGGCAATGAG. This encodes CASSENLAGNE. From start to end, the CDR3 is CASSENLAGNEQFF.

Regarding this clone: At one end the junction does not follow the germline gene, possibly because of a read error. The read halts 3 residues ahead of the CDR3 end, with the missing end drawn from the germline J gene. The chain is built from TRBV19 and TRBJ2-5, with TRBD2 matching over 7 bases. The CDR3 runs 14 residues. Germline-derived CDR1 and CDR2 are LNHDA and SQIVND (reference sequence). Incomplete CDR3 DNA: TGTGTCAGTAGTACGGGCGGGGGAACAGATACC. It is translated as CVSSTGGGTDT. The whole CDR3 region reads CVSSTGGGTDTQYF.

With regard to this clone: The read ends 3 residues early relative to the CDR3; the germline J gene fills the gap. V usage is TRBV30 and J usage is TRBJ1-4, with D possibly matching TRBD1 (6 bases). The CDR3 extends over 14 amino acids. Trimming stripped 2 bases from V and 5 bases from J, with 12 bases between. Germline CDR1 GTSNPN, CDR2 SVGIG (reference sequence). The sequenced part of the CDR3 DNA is TGTGCCTGGAGTACCGGACAGCAGAATGAAAAA. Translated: CAWSTGQQNEK. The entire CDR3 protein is CAWSTGQQNEKLFF.

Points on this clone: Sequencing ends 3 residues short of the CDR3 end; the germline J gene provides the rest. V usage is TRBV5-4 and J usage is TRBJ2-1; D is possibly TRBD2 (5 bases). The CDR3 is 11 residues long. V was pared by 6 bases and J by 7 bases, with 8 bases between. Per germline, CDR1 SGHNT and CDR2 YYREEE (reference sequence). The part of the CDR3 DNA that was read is TGTGCCAGCATCCGAGGGAATGAG. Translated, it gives CASIRGNE. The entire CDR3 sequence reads CASIRGNEQFF.

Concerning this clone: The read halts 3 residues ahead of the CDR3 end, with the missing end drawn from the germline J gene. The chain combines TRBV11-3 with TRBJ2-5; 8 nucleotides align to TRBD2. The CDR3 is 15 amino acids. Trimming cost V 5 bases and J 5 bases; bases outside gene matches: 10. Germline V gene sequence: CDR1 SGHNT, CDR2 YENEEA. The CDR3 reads CASSLGLAGWETQYF. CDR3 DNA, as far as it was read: TGTGCCAGCAGCCTAGGACTAGCAGGCTGGGAGACC.

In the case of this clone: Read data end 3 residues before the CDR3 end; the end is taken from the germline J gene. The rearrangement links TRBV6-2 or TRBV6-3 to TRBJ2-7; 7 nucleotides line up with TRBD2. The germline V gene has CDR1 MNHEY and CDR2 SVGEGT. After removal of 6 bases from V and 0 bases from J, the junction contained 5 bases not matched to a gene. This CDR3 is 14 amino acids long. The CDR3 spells CASSTRGVSYEQYF. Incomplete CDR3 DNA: TGTGCCAGCAGCACCCGGGGGGTCTCCTACGAG.

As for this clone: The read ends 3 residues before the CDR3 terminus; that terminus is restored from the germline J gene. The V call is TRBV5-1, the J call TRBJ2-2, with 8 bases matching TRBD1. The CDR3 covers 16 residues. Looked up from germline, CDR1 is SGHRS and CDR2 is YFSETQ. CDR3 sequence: CASSLTTGVGNEKLFF. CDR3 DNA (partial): TGCGCCAGCAGCTTAACGACAGGGGTAGGGAATGAAAAG.

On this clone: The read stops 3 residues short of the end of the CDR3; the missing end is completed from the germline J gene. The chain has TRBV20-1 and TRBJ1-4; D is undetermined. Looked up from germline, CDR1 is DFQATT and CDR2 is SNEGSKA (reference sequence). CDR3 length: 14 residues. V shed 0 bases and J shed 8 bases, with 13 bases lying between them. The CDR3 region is CSARDRGLGEKLFF. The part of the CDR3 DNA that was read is TGCAGTGCTAGAGATCGTGGTTTAGGGGAAAAA.

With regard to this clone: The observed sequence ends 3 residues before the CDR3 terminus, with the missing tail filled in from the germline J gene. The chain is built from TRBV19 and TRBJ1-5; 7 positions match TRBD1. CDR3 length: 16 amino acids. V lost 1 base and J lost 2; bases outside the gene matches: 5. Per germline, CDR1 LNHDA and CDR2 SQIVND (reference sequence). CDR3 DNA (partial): TGTGCCAGTAGTATAGCATCTACAGGGGGCAATCAGCCC. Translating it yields CASSIASTGGNQP. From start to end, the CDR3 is CASSIASTGGNQPQHF.

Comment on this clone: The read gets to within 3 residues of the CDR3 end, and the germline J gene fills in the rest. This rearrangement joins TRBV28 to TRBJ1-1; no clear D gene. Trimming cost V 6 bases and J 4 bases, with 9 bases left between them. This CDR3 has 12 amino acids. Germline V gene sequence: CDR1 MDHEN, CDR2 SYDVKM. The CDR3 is CASSLGVTEAFF. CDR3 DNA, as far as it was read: TGTGCCAGCAGCCTCGGGGTCACTGAA.

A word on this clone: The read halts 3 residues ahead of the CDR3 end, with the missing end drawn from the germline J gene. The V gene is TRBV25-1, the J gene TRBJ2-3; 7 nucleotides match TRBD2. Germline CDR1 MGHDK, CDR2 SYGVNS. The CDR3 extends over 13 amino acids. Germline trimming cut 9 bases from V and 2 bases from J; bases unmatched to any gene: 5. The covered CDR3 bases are TGTGCCAGTAGAGCGGGATTCACAGATACG. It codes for CASRAGFTDT. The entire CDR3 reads CASRAGFTDTQYF.

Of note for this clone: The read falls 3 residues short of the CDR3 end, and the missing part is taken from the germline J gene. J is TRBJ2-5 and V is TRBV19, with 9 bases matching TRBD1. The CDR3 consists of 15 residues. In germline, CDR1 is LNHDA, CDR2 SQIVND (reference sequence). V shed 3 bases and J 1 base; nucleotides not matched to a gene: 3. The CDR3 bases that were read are TGTGCCAGTAGTATGTCGGACAGGGGCCAAGAGACC. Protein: CASSMSDRGQET. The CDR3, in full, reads CASSMSDRGQETQYF. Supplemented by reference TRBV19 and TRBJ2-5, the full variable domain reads DGGITQSPKYLFRKEGQNVTLSCEQNLNHDAMYWYRQDPGQGLRLIYYSQIVNDFQKGDIAEGYSVSREKKESFPLTVTSAQKNPTAFYLCASSMSDRGQETQYFGPGTRLLVL.

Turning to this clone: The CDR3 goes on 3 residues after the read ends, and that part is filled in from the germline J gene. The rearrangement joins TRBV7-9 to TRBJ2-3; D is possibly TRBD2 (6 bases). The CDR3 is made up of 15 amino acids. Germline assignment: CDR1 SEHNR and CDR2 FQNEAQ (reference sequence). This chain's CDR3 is CASSLSYGGRETQYF. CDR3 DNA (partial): TGTGCCAGCAGCTTATCGTACGGGGGTCGAGAGACG. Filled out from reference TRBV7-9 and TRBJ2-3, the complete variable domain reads DTGVSQNPRHKITKRGQNVTFRCDPISEHNRLYWYRQTLGQGPEFLTYFQNEAQLEKSRLLSDRFSAERPKGSFSTLEIQRTEQGDSAMYLCASSLSYGGRETQYFGPGTRLTVL.

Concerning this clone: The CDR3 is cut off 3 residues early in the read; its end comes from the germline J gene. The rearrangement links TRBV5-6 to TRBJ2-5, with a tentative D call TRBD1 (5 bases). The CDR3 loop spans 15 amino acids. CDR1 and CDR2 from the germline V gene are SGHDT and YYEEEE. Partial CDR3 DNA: TGTGCCAGCAGCACCCGACACGCGGACACAGATACC. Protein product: CASSTRHADTDT. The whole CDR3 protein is CASSTRHADTDTQYF.

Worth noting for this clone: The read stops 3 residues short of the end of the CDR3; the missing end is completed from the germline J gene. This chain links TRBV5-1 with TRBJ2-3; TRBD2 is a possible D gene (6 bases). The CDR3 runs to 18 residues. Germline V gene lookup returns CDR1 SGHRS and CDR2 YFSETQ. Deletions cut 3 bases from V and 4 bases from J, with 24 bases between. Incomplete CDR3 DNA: TGCGCCAGCAGCTCGCAACTTTTGGGACTCACCGCCGCAGATACG. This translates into CASSSQLLGLTAADT. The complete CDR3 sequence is CASSSQLLGLTAADTQYF.

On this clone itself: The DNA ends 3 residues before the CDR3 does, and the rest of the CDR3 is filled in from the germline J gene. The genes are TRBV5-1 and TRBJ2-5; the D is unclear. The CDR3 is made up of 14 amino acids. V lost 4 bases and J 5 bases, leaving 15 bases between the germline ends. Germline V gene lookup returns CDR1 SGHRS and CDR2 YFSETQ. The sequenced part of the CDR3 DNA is TGCGCCAGCAGCCTCCTTGCGTTTCGGGAGACC. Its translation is CASSLLAFRET. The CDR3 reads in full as CASSLLAFRETQYF.

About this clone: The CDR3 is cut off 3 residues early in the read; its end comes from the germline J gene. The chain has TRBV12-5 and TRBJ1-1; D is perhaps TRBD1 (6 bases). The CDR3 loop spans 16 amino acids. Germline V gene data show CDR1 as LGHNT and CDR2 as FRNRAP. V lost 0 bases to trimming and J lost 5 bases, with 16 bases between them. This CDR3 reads CASGLVLTGTRTEAFF. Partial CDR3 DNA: TGTGCTAGTGGTTTGGTACTGACAGGAACAAGAACTGAA.

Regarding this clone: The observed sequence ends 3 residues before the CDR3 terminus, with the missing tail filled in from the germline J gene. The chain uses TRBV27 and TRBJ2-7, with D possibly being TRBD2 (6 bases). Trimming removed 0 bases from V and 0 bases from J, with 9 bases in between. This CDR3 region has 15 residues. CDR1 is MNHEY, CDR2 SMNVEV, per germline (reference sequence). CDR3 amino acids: CASSLSRGLSYEQYF. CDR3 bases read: TGTGCCAGCAGTTTATCGCGGGGCCTCTCCTACGAG.

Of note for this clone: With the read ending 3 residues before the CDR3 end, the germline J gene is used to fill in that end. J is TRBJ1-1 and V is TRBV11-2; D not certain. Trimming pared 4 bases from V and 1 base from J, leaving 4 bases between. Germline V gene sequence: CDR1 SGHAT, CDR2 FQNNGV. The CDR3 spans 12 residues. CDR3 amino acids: CASSSGNTEAFF. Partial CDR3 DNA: TGTGCCAGCAGCTCAGGGAACACTGAA.

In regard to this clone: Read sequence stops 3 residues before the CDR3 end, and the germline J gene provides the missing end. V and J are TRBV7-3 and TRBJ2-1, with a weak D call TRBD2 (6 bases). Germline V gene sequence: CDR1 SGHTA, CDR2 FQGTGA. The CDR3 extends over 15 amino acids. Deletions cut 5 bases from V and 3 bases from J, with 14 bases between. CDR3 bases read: TGTGCCAGCAGCCGTAGCGGCGGGGACTACAATGAG. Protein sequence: CASSRSGGDYNE. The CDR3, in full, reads CASSRSGGDYNEQFF.

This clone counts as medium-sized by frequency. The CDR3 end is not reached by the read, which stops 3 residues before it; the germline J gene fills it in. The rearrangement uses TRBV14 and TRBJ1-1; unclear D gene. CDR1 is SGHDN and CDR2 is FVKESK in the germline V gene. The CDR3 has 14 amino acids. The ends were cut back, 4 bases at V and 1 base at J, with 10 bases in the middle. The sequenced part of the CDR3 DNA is TGTGCCAGCAGCCCCCTTAGCCAGAACACTGAA. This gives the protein CASSPLSQNTE. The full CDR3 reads CASSPLSQNTEAFF.

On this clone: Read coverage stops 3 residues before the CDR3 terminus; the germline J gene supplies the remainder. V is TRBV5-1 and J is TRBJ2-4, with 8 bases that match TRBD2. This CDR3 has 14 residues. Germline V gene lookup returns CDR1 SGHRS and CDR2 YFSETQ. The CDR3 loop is CASSEIGGDQPQYF. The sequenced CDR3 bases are TGCGCCAGCAGCGAGATCGGGGGGGATCAGCCT.

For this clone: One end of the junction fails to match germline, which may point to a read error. Incomplete CDR3 DNA: TGCGCCAGCAGCCAAGATCACTATCCGAGTGGC. It encodes CASSQDHYPSG. In full, the CDR3 is CASSQDHYPSGYTF. This chain links TRBV4-2 with TRBJ1-2; D is unresolved. The read finishes 3 residues shy of the CDR3 end, and the germline J gene is used to complete it. This CDR3 contains 14 residues. CDR1 is LGHNA and CDR2 is YNFKEQ in the germline V gene.

CDR3 protein: CAWSVSGNTGELFF. CDR3 bases read: TGTGCCTGGAGTGTATCGGGGAACACCGGGGAG. The rearrangement joins TRBV30 to TRBJ2-2; D is uncertain. The read halts 3 residues ahead of the CDR3 end, with the missing end drawn from the germline J gene. Between the trimmed V and J ends, which lost 0 bases and 1 base, there was a span of 6 bases. The CDR3 runs 14 residues. Germline V lookup: CDR1 GTSNPN, CDR2 SVGIG (reference sequence).

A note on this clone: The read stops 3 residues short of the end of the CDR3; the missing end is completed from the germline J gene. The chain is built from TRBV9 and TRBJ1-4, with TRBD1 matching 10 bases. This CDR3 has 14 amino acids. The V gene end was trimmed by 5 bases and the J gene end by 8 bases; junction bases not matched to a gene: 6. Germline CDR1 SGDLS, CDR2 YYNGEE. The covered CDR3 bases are TGTGCCAGCAGTCGGACAGGGGGATTGGAAAAA. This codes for CASSRTGGLEK. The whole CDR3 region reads CASSRTGGLEKLFF.

Incomplete CDR3 DNA: TGTGCCAGCAGTTCCAGACTAGCGGGGGGCACAGATACG. Translating it yields CASSSRLAGGTDT. The CDR3 in its entirety is CASSSRLAGGTDTQYF. The rearrangement uses TRBV27 and TRBJ2-3; 12 bases line up with TRBD2. The CDR3 extends 3 residues past the end of the read, so its final part is completed from the germline J gene. The junction had 3 bases not matched to a gene; V was cut back by 4 bases and J by 1 base. CDR3 length: 16 amino acids. Germline V lookup: CDR1 MNHEY, CDR2 SMNVEV (reference sequence).

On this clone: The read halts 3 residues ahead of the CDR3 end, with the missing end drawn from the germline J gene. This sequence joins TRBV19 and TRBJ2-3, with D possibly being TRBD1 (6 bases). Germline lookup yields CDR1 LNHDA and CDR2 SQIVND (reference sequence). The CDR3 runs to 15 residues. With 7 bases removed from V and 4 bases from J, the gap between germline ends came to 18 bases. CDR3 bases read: TGTGCCAGTAAGAGTATGACAGGTTTTGCAGATACG. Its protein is CASKSMTGFADT. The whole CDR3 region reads CASKSMTGFADTQYF.